This T cell receptor beta chain was sequenced in a study of shared clonotypes between healthy human individuals. Study-level background: CD4 naive and memory got three plates each, CD8 naive two, CD8 memory one.

It was around 190 ng DNA, about 30,000 T cell genomes, that sorted-subset replicate PCRs used. Here immunoSEQ multiplex PCR was the method, and the copy in TCRdb shows in-frame clones only, minus some. The sample yields about 2.4 million clones, around nine tenths seen once. Study results and caveats: All-four-donor shared clonotypes had higher generation probabilities than non-shared clonotypes did. Memory subsets generally showed smaller estimated richness than naive subsets did.

V lost 1 base and J lost 6, with 16 bases in between. This CDR3 region has 15 residues. Germline V gene sequence: CDR1 LGHNT, CDR2 FRNRAP. As regards this clone: Its antigen is not known.

This receptor was obtained from a man between 18 and 29 years old in good health. The gene calls are TRBV12-5 and TRBJ2-7, with D perhaps assigned TRBD1 or TRBD2 (5 bases each). Sequenced: naive CD4+ T cells sorted from blood. Regarding subset: CD45RA+ positively selected. The CDR3 loop is CASGLGGIPVSEQYF. CDR3 DNA: TGTGCTAGTGGTTTGGGGGGGATCCCAGTCAGCGAGCAGTACTTC.